The sequence of this T cell receptor beta chain was determined in a study of blood T cell repertoires in COVID-19. Across the whole study: The origin of the acute and convalescent COVID-19 samples was the United States, Italy and Spain. T cells, B-cell-depleted T cells, or PBMCs provided the cDNA or gDNA that served as material.

In the original workflow: Reference gene primers were amplified, and this amplification served to estimate nucleated cell counts. Assay: immunoSEQ multiplex PCR; the TCRdb copy retains only in-frame clones and omits some. Clonal size and the V and J genes are those of that table, whereas D and trimming came from the DNA. The sample lists around 250,000 clones; 80% to 90% were seen once. V was pared by 5 bases and J by 3 bases, with 5 bases of the junction left unmatched. CDR1 and CDR2 from the germline V gene are SGHAT and FQNNGV. This CDR3 comprises 14 residues. The chain has TRBV11-2 and TRBJ2-7, with 9 bases fitting TRBD2. The sequencing input was peripheral blood. The sequence derives from an elderly man with acute or convalescent COVID-19. The CDR3 loop is CASSERAGGYEQYF. The DNA for the CDR3 is TGTGCCAGCAGCGAAAGAGCGGGGGGCTACGAGCAGTACTTC.